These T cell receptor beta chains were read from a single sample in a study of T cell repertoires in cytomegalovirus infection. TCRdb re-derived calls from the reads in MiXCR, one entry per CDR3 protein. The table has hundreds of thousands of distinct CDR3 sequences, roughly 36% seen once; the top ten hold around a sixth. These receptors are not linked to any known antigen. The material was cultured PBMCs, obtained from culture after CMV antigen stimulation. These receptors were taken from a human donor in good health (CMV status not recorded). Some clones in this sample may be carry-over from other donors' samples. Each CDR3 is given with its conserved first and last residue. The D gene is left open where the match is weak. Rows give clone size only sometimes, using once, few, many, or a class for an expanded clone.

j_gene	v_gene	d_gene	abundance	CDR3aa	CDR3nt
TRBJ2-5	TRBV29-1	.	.	CSVDGNEETQYF	TGCAGCGTTGATGGCAACGAAGAGACCCAGTACTTC
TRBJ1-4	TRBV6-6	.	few	CATLRGPLYEKLFF	TGTGCCACCCTAAGGGGTCCCCTTTATGAAAAACTGTTTTTT
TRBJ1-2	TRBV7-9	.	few	CASSLNLDLYGYTF	TGTGCCAGCAGCCTTAACTTGGATCTCTATGGCTACACCTTC
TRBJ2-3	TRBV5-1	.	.	CASSPGYLTDTQYF	TGCGCCAGCAGCCCGGGGTACCTCACAGATACGCAGTATTTT
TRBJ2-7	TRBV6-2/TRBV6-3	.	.	CASSSDLRGRTYEQYF	TGTGCCAGCAGTTCCGACCTACGAGGTAGGACCTACGAGCAGTACTTC
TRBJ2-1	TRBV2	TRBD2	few	CASRGLAGYNEQFF	TGTGCCAGCAGGGGACTAGCGGGGTACAATGAGCAGTTCTTC
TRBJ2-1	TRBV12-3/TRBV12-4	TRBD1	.	CASSGGTGNEQFF	TGTGCCAGCAGCGGCGGGACAGGCAATGAGCAGTTCTTC
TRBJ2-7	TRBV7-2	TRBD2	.	CASSFVPALAGGFYEQYF	TGTGCCAGCAGCTTTGTGCCAGCCTTAGCGGGAGGGTTCTACGAGCAGTACTTC
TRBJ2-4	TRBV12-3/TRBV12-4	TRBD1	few	CASRPATYRGVGIQYF	TGTGCCAGCAGACCCGCCACCTACAGGGGTGTGGGCATTCAGTACTTC
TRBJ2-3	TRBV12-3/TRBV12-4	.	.	CASSLNRLPTVATDTQYF	TGTGCCAGCAGTTTGAATCGACTCCCCACCGTGGCCACAGATACGCAGTATTTT
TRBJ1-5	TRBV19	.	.	CASSIDRRTTGLNQPQHF	TGTGCCAGTAGTATAGATCGGAGGACGACAGGCCTAAATCAGCCCCAGCATTTT
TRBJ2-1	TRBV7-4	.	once	CASSPIEGGAPDEQFF	TGTGCCAGCAGCCCTATTGAGGGGGGGGCCCCGGATGAGCAGTTCTTC
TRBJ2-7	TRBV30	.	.	CAWSPGPPEQYF	TGTGCCTGGAGCCCCGGACCCCCCGAGCAGTACTTC
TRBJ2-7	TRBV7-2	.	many	CASSINRVSLEQYF	TGTGCCAGCAGCATCAACAGGGTATCGTTGGAGCAGTACTTC
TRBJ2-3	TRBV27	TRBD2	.	CASARLALSTDTQYF	TGTGCCAGCGCTAGACTAGCGTTAAGCACAGATACGCAGTATTTT
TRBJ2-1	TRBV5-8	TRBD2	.	CASSLTSGKDNEQFF	TGTGCCAGCAGTCTGACTAGCGGGAAGGACAATGAGCAGTTCTTC
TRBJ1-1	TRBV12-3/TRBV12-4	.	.	CASSLRRFGAEAFF	TGTGCCAGCAGTTTGAGGCGCTTTGGGGCTGAAGCTTTCTTT
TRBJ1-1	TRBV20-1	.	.	CSAKGPTDPIEAFF	TGCAGTGCTAAGGGACCGACTGATCCTATTGAAGCTTTCTTT
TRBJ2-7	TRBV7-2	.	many	CASSTGTPWSYEQYF	TGTGCCAGCAGCACTGGGACTCCGTGGAGCTACGAGCAGTACTTC
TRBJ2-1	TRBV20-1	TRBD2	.	CSAFGGGASYNEQFF	TGCAGTGCTTTCGGGGGGGGCGCTTCCTACAATGAGCAGTTCTTC
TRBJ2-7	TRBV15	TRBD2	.	CATSRDRSRLAGTWVRSYEQYF	TGTGCCACCAGCAGAGATAGGTCCCGACTAGCGGGCACATGGGTACGCTCCTACGAGCAGTACTTC
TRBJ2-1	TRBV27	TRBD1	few	CASSPDRAMVEQFF	TGTGCCAGCAGTCCAGACAGGGCGATGGTTGAGCAGTTCTTC
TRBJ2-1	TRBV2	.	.	CASISGAEQFF	TGTGCCAGCATCTCCGGGGCTGAGCAGTTCTTC
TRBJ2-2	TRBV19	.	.	CASSMDGELFF	TGTGCCAGTAGTATGGACGGGGAGCTGTTTTTT
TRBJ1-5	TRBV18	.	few	CASSPNGGDQPQHF	TGTGCCAGCTCCCCAAATGGGGGTGATCAGCCCCAGCATTTT
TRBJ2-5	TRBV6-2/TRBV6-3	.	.	CASSYFWGRQETQYF	TGTGCCAGCAGTTACTTCTGGGGCAGGCAAGAGACCCAGTACTTC
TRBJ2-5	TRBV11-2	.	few	CASSSDSYQETQYF	TGTGCCAGCAGCTCGGACTCTTATCAAGAGACCCAGTACTTC
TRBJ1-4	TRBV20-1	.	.	CSAQGGEKLFF	TGCAGTGCACAGGGAGGGGAAAAACTGTTTTTT
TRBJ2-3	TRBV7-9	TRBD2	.	CASTKTGGGTDTQYF	TGTGCCAGCACCAAGACGGGGGGGGGCACAGATACGCAGTATTTT
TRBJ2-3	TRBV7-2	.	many	CASSFPLGARAQYF	TGTGCCAGCAGCTTCCCTCTGGGAGCCCGGGCGCAGTATTTT
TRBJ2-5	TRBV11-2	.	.	CASSLDVSFWTQYF	TGTGCCAGCAGCTTAGACGTCTCCTTTTGGACCCAGTACTTC
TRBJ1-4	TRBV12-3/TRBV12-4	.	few	CASSIDGRDEKLFF	TGTGCCAGCAGTATTGATGGACGCGATGAAAAACTGTTTTTT
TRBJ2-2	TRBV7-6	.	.	CASSQKVAPNTGELFF	TGTGCCAGCAGCCAAAAAGTGGCTCCTAACACCGGGGAGCTGTTTTTT
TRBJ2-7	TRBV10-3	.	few	CAISQDFYSSYEQYF	TGTGCCATCAGTCAGGATTTTTATTCCTCCTACGAGCAGTACTTC
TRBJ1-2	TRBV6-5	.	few	CASTDQGSGYTF	TGTGCCAGCACCGACCAGGGATCTGGCTACACCTTC
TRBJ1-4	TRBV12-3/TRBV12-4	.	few	CASSGGGRLFNEKLFF	TGTGCCAGCAGTGGGGGGGGCAGGCTTTTTAATGAAAAACTGTTTTTT
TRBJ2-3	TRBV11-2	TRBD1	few	CASSFDRGVTDTQYF	TGTGCCAGCAGCTTCGACAGGGGCGTAACAGATACGCAGTATTTT
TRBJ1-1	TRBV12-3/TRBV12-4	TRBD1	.	CASSLAGQGGYLAEAFF	TGTGCCAGCAGTTTAGCGGGACAGGGGGGTTATCTAGCTGAAGCTTTCTTT
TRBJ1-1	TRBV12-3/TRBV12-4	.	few	CASTMEGVAFF	TGTGCCAGCACCATGGAGGGCGTAGCTTTCTTT
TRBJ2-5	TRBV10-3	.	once	CAIRDRDEETQYF	TGTGCCATCAGGGATAGGGATGAAGAGACCCAGTACTTC